This paragraph reports one TCR beta chain. The sample belongs to a study of CD8 T cells in Susac syndrome. On the study more broadly: Susac syndrome patients were untreated, on corticosteroids with some adding intravenous immunoglobulin, or on intravenous immunoglobulin only.

Reverse transcription of about 0.45 to 1 ug RNA was performed with random hexamers. TCRdb reanalysed the immunoSEQ multiplex PCR reads using MiXCR and keeps one entry per CDR3 protein. The sample gives 70,000 to 100,000 distinct CDR3 sequences, 95% to 96% of which show up once; approximately 0.42% is in the top ten. J gave up 6 bases and V 3 bases, and 8 bases lay outside the gene matches. CDR1 and CDR2 (germline): MDHEN, SYDVKM. The CDR3 is 15 residues long. The T cells that were sequenced for TCR beta were CD8+ and CD4+ cells from blood. The diagnostic criteria for definite or probable disease, as recently defined, were met by the patients with Susac syndrome. CD8+ and CD4+ T cells were negatively isolated; TEMRA cells were FACS-enriched.

The TCR originated in a human donor with Susac syndrome. The sequenced sample consisted of CD8+ T cells from PBMCs. The chain couples TRBV28 to TRBJ2-7; 10 nucleotides line up with TRBD2. CDR3 amino acids: CASSFLTSGDAEQYF. DNA of the CDR3: TGTGCCAGCAGTTTTTTAACTAGCGGGGATGCCGAGCAGTACTTC. Combining the CDR3 with reference TRBV28 and TRBJ2-7 gives the whole variable domain DVKVTQSSRYLVKRTGEKVFLECVQDMDHENMFWYRQDPGLGLRLIYFSYDVKMKEKGDIPEGYSVSREKKERFSLILESASTNQTSMYLCASSFLTSGDAEQYFGPGTRLTVT.